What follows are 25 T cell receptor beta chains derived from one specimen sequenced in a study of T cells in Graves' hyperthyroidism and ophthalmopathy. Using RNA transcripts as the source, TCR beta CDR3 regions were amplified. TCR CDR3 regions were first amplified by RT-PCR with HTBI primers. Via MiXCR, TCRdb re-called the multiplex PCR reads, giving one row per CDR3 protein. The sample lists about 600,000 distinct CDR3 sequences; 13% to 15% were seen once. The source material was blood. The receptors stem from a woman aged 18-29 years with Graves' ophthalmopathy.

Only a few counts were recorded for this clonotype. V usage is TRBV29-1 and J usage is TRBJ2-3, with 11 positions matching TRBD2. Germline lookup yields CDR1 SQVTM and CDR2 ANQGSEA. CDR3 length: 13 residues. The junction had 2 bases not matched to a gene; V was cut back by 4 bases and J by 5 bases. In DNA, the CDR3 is TGCAGCGTTGCGGGACTAGCGGAAGATACGCAGTATTTT. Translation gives CSVAGLAEDTQYF.

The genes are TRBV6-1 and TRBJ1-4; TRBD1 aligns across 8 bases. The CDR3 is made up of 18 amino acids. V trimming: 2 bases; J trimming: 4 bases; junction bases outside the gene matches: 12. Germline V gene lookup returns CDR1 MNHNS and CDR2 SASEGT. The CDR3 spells CASSEYRGQAAVNEKLFF. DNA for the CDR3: TGTGCCAGCAGTGAATACCGGGGACAGGCGGCCGTTAATGAAAAACTGTTTTTT.

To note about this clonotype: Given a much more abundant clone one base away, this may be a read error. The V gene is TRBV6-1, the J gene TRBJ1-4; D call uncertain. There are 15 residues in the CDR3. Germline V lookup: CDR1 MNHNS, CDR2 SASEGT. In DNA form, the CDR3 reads TGTGCCAGCAGTGAACTGGTATGGACTAATGAAAAACTGTCTTTT. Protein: CASSELVWTNEKLSF.

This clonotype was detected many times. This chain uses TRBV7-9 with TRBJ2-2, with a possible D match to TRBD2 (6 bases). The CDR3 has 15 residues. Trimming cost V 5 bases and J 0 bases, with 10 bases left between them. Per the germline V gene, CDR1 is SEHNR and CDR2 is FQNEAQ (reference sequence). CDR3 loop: CASSAGTSNTGELFF. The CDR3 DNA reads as TGTGCCAGCAGCGCCGGGACTTCGAACACCGGGGAGCTGTTTTTT.

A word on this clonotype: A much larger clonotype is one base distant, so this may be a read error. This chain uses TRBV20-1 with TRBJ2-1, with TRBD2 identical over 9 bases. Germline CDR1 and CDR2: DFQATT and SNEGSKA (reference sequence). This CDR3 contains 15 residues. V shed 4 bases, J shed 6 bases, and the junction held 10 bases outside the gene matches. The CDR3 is CSAKYGSGGSNEQFF. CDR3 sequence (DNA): TGCAGTGCTAAGTATGGGAGCGGGGGGAGCAATGAGCAGTTCTTC.

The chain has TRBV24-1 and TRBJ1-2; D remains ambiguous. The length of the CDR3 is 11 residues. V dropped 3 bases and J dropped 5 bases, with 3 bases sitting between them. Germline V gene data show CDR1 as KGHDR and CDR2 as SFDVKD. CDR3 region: CATSDHYGYTF. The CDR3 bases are TGTGCCACCAGTGATCATTATGGCTACACCTTC.

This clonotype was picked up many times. CDR3 coding DNA: TGTGCCAGCAGTCCTTGGGGTTCACCCCTCCACTTT. It yields the protein CASSPWGSPLHF. J is TRBJ1-6 and V is TRBV12-3 or TRBV12-4; D unclear. Trimming stripped 5 bases from V and 9 bases from J, with 8 bases between. This CDR3 is 12 amino acids long.

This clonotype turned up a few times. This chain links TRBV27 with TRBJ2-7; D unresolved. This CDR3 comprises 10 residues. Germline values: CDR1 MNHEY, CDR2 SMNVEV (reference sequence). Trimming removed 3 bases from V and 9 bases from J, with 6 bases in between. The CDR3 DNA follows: TGTGCCAGCAGTTTGGTCGGGCAGTACTTC. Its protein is CASSLVGQYF.

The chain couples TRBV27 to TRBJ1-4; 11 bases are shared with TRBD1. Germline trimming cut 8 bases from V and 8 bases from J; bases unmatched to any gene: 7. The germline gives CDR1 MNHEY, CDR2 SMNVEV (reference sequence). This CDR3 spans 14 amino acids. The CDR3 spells CASSIGTGGEKLFF. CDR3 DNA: TGTGCCAGCTCCATAGGGACAGGGGGAGAAAAACTGTTTTTT.

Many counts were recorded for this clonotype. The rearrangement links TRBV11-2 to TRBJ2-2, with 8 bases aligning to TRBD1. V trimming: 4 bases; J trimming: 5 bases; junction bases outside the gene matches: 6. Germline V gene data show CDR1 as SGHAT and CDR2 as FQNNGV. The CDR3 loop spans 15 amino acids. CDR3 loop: CASSSLQGATGELFF. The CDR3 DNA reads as TGTGCCAGCAGCTCTCTGCAGGGGGCTACCGGGGAGCTGTTTTTT.

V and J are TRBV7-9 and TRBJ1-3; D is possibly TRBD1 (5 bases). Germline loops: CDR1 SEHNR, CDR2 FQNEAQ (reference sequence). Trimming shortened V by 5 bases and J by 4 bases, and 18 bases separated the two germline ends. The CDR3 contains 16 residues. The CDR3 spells CASSLDARGKGNTIYF. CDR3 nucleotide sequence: TGTGCCAGCAGCCTTGACGCACGGGGGAAAGGAAACACCATATATTTT.

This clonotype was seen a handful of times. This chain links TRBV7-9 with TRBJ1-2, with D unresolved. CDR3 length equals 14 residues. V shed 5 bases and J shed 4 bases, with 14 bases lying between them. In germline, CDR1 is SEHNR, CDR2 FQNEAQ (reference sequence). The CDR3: CASSPEGALYGYTF. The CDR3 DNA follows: TGTGCCAGCAGCCCCGAGGGAGCTCTCTATGGCTACACCTTC.

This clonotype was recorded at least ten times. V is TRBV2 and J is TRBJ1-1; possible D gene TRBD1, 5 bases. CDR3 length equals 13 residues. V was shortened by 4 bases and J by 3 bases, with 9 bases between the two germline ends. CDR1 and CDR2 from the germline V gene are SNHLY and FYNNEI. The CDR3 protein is CASSGAGHTEAFF. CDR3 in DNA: TGTGCCAGCAGTGGCGCAGGGCACACTGAAGCTTTCTTT.

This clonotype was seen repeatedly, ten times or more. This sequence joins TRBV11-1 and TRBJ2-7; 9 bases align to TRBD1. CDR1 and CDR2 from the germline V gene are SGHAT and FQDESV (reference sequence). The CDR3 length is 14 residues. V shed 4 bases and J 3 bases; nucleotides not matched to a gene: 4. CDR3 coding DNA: TGTGCCAGCAGCTCGAGACAGGGGGGCTACGAGCAGTACTTC. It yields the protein CASSSRQGGYEQYF.

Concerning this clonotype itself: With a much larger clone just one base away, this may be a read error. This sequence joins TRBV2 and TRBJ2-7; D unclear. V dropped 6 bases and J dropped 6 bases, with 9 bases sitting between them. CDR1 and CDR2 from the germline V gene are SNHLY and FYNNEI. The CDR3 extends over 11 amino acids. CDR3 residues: CASSQMGEQYF. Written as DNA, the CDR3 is TGTGCCAGCAGCCAAATGGGCGAGCAGTACTTC.

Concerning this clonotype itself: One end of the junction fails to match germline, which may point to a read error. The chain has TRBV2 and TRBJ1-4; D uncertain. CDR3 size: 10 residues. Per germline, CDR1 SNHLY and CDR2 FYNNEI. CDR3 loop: CASEGGRLYF. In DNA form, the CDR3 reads TGTGCCAGCGAAGGCGGGCGACTGTATTTT.

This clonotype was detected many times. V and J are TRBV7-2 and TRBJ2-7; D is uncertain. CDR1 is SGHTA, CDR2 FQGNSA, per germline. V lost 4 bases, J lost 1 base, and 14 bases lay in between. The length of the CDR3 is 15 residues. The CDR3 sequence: CASSSSGGGSYEQYF. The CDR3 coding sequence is TGTGCCAGCAGCTCTTCTGGCGGCGGATCCTACGAGCAGTACTTC.

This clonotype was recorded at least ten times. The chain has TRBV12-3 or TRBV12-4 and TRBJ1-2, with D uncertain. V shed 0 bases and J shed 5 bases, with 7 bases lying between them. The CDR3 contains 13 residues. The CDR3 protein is CASSLATLYGYTF. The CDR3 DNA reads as TGTGCCAGCAGTTTAGCAACTCTTTATGGCTACACCTTC.

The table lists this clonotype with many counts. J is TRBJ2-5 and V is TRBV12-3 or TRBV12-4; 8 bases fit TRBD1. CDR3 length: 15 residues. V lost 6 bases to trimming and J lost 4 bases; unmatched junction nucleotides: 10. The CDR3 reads CASSSGTGDVETQYF. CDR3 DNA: TGTGCCAGCAGCTCCGGGACAGGTGACGTAGAGACCCAGTACTTC.

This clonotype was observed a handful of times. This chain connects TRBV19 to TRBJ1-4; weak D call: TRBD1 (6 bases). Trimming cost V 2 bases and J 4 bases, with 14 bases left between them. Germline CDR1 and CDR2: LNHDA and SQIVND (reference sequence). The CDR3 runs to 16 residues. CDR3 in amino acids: CASSILGGLFNEKLFF. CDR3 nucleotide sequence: TGTGCCAGTAGTATACTCGGGGGGCTGTTTAATGAAAAACTGTTTTTT. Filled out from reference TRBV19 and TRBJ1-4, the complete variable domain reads DGGITQSPKYLFRKEGQNVTLSCEQNLNHDAMYWYRQDPGQGLRLIYYSQIVNDFQKGDIAEGYSVSREKKESFPLTVTSAQKNPTAFYLCASSILGGLFNEKLFFGSGTQLSVL.

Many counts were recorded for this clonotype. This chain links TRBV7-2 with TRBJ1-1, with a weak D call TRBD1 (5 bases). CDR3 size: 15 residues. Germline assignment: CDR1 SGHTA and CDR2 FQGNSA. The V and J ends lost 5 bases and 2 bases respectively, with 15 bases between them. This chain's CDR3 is CASSLISGINTEAFF. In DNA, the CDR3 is TGTGCCAGCAGCCTCATATCAGGGATTAACACTGAAGCTTTCTTT.

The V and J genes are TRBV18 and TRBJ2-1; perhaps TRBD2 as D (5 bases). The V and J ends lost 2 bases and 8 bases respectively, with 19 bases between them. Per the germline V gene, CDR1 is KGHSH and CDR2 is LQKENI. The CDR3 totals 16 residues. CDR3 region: CASSPSRERGQDEQFF. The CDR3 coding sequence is TGTGCCAGCTCACCATCCCGGGAAAGAGGGCAGGATGAGCAGTTCTTC.

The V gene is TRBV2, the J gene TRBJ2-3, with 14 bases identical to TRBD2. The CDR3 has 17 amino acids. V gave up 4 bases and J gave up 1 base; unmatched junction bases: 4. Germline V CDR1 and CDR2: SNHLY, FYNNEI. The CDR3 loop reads CASSGWGLAGGTDTQYF. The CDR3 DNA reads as TGTGCCAGCAGTGGATGGGGACTAGCGGGAGGCACAGATACGCAGTATTTT.

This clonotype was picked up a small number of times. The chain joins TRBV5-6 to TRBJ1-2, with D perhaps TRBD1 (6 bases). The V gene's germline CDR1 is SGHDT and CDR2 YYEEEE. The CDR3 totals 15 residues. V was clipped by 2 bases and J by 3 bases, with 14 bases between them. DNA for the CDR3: TGTGCCAGCAGCTTAGGGGGTTTGGGAGACTATGGCTACACCTTC. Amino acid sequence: CASSLGGLGDYGYTF.

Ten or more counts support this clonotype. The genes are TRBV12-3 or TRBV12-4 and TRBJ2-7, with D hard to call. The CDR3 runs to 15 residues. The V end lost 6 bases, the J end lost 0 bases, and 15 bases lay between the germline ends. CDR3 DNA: TGTGCCAGCAGCCCGACGTGGACGAGCTCCTACGAGCAGTACTTC. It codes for CASSPTWTSSYEQYF.